This record looks at one T cell receptor beta chain sequence and its context. This entry belongs to a study of T cell responses to AZD1222 COVID-19 vaccine. The V gene end was trimmed by 9 bases and the J gene end by 0 bases; junction bases not matched to a gene: 3. The CDR3 has 14 amino acids. Germline CDR1 and CDR2: MDHEN and SYDVKM. Clones were sequenced by immunoSEQ multiplex PCR, and TCRdb holds only the in-frame ones, with some missing. The sample shows around 100,000 clones, roughly 85% of them seen only once. The sample consisted of peripheral blood, taken 28 days after the second AZD1222 dose. The clonotype originates from an adult who received the AZD1222 COVID-19 vaccine. The chain carries TRBV28 and TRBJ2-3; 10 positions match TRBD2. CDR3 sequence: CASMTSGSTDTQYF. The DNA for the CDR3 is TGTGCCAGTATGACTAGCGGGAGCACAGATACGCAGTATTTT.